Shown below are 28 T cell receptor beta chains from a single sample sequenced in a study of blood T cell repertoires in COVID-19. Sequenced by immunoSEQ multiplex PCR; TCRdb stores in-frame clones only, minus some. The table has a few hundred thousand clones, 87% seen once. The sequenced material came from PBMCs or T cells enriched from blood (not recorded which). Source of these receptors: a woman aged 18-29 years who had recovered from COVID-19.

This chain joins TRBV7-8 and TRBJ2-3; 14 bases map to TRBD2. Germline V gives CDR1 SGHVS, CDR2 FQNEAQ. This CDR3 region has 16 residues. Unmatched junction bases numbered 5, after V lost 5 bases and J lost 4 bases. The CDR3 loop is CASSGGLAGVSDTQYF. The CDR3 DNA reads as TGTGCCAGCAGCGGGGGACTAGCGGGAGTTTCAGATACGCAGTATTTT.

The chain recombines TRBV5-4 with TRBJ2-2, with a tentative D call TRBD1 (6 bases). Trimming left V 4 bases short and J 0 bases short, with 19 bases between. CDR3 length: 18 amino acids. The germline gives CDR1 SGHNT, CDR2 YYREEE (reference sequence). Here the CDR3 reads CASSRMNLTGSNTGELFF. The DNA for the CDR3 is TGTGCCAGCAGCCGAATGAATTTGACAGGCTCGAACACCGGGGAGCTGTTTTTT.

In this sample, this clone turned up once. V usage is TRBV6-5 and J usage is TRBJ2-5; possible D gene TRBD2, 5 bases. V was cut by 6 bases and J by 1 base, with 6 bases left in between. CDR1 is MNHEY, CDR2 SVGAGI, per germline. This CDR3 has 12 residues. The CDR3 spells CASRRAQETQYF. The CDR3 DNA follows: TGTGCCAGCAGGCGGGCCCAAGAGACCCAGTACTTC.

This rearrangement joins TRBV19 to TRBJ2-1, with 8 bases identical to TRBD1. Germline V lookup: CDR1 LNHDA, CDR2 SQIVND (reference sequence). The CDR3 covers 14 residues. The V and J ends lost 4 bases and 5 bases, in that order; junction bases with no gene match: 4. CDR3 nucleotide sequence: TGTGCCAGTAGTAGTCAGGGGGCCAACAATGAGCAGTTCTTC. Translated, it gives CASSSQGANNEQFF.

The DNA of the CDR3 is TGCGCCAGCAAAGACCGGACTAGCGTTACAGATACGCAGTATTTT. It yields the protein CASKDRTSVTDTQYF. V gene TRBV5-1 combines with J gene TRBJ2-3, with 9 bases lining up with TRBD2. The CDR3 is 15 amino acids. CDR1 and CDR2 (germline): SGHRS, YFSETQ. The V gene end was trimmed by 6 bases and the J gene end by 3 bases; junction bases not matched to a gene: 8. Together with reference TRBV5-1 and TRBJ2-3, the CDR3 gives the full variable domain: KAGVTQTPRYLIKTRGQQVTLSCSPISGHRSVSWYQQTPGQGLQFLFEYFSETQRNKGNFPGRFSGRQFSNSRSEMNVSTLELGDSALYLCASKDRTSVTDTQYFGPGTRLTVL.

In DNA form, the CDR3 reads TGTGCCAGCAGCTTATACCGCGCAGATACGCAGTATTTT. It yields the protein CASSLYRADTQYF. V and J are TRBV7-2 and TRBJ2-3; no clear D gene. CDR1 and CDR2 (germline): SGHTA, FQGNSA. The CDR3 runs to 13 residues. V dropped 2 bases and J dropped 4 bases, with 7 bases sitting between them.

The rearrangement joins TRBV11-2 to TRBJ1-1; 8 bases are shared with TRBD1. The CDR3 length is 15 residues. Losses at the gene ends were 4 bases for V and 4 bases for J; bases not matched to a gene: 8. Germline V gives CDR1 SGHAT, CDR2 FQNNGV. This chain's CDR3 is CASSSYRGATTEAFF. The CDR3 nucleotides read TGTGCCAGCAGCTCCTACAGGGGGGCGACCACTGAAGCTTTCTTT.

This chain links TRBV6-2 or TRBV6-3 with TRBJ2-7; no definite D call. Germline V lookup: CDR1 MNHEY, CDR2 SVGEGT. Trimming shortened V by 0 bases and J by 7 bases, and 10 bases separated the two germline ends. The CDR3 totals 13 residues. CDR3 sequence (DNA): TGTGCCAGCAGTTACTCGAAGAGCTTGGAGCAGTACTTC. Translation: CASSYSKSLEQYF.

The chain links TRBV11-2 to TRBJ2-1; 7 bases align to TRBD1. CDR1 is SGHAT and CDR2 is FQNNGV in the germline V gene. The CDR3 length is 16 residues. The ends lost 0 bases at V and 5 bases at J; junction bases unmatched: 7. The CDR3 loop reads CASSLDLRDRNNEQFF. The CDR3 nucleotides read TGTGCCAGCAGCTTAGACCTCCGGGACAGAAACAATGAGCAGTTCTTC.

The chain employs TRBV19 and TRBJ1-5; 7 bases are a match to TRBD1. Germline assignment: CDR1 LNHDA and CDR2 SQIVND (reference sequence). There are 15 residues in the CDR3. V lost 1 base and J lost 6; bases outside the gene matches: 6. For the CDR3, the DNA is TGTGCCAGTAGTATAGTTATAACAGGGGCTCAGCCCCAGCATTTT. Translating gives CASSIVITGAQPQHF.

The chain carries TRBV28 and TRBJ1-2, with 12 bases aligning to TRBD1. This CDR3 has 16 amino acids. J was trimmed by 4 bases and V by 3 bases; bases with no gene match: 6. Germline CDR1 is MDHEN and CDR2 is SYDVKM. CDR3 region: CASSLGTGGSTYGYTF. CDR3 DNA sequence: TGTGCCAGCAGTTTGGGGACAGGGGGCTCTACCTATGGCTACACCTTC.

This chain uses TRBV19 with TRBJ2-2; 11 bases are a match to TRBD1. V lost 5 bases and J lost 2; bases outside the gene matches: 10. The germline gives CDR1 LNHDA, CDR2 SQIVND (reference sequence). The CDR3 is 18 residues long. This chain's CDR3 is CASSVPHGQGANTGELFF. The CDR3, as DNA: TGTGCCAGTAGTGTACCTCACGGACAGGGGGCTAACACCGGGGAGCTGTTTTTT.

The chain carries TRBV19 and TRBJ2-3; 7 nucleotides align to TRBD1. This CDR3 has 18 amino acids. Trimming took 3 bases from V and 1 from J; bases not matched to a gene: 13. Germline CDR1 is LNHDA and CDR2 is SQIVND (reference sequence). The CDR3 loop reads CASSIRTGGIARTDTQYF. As DNA, the CDR3 is TGTGCCAGTAGTATTAGGACAGGCGGCATCGCTCGCACAGATACGCAGTATTTT.

The genes are TRBV7-8 and TRBJ1-4; TRBD1 might be the D (5 bases). With 1 base removed from V and 7 bases from J, the gap between germline ends came to 13 bases. Germline V lookup: CDR1 SGHVS, CDR2 FQNEAQ. The CDR3 has 15 amino acids. CDR3 sequence: CASSLEGTAVEKLFF. Here the CDR3 DNA reads TGTGCCAGCAGCTTAGAGGGGACTGCCGTTGAAAAACTGTTTTTT.

The genes are TRBV2 and TRBJ2-1; 8 bases agree with TRBD2. With V trimmed by 0 bases and J by 10 bases, 8 bases remained unmatched. This CDR3 region has 15 residues. Germline assignment: CDR1 SNHLY and CDR2 FYNNEI. CDR3 loop: CASSEAGLASEEQFF. The CDR3, as DNA: TGTGCCAGCAGTGAAGCCGGACTAGCCTCGGAGGAGCAGTTCTTC.

The chain links TRBV5-6 to TRBJ1-4; D is ambiguous. CDR1 SGHDT and CDR2 YYEEEE come from the germline V gene. Trimming cost V 1 base and J 0 bases, with 10 bases left between them. The CDR3 contains 16 residues. The DNA of the CDR3 is TGTGCCAGCAGCTTGATCGGGGTGGCAACTAATGAAAAACTGTTTTTT. Its translation is CASSLIGVATNEKLFF. Filled out from reference TRBV5-6 and TRBJ1-4, the complete variable domain reads DAGVTQSPTHLIKTRGQQVTLRCSPKSGHDTVSWYQQALGQGPQFIFQYYEEEERQRGNFPDRFSGHQFPNYSSELNVNALLLGDSALYLCASSLIGVATNEKLFFGSGTQLSVL.

This rearrangement joins TRBV5-1 to TRBJ1-2, with D unclear. The CDR3 consists of 15 residues. The V end lost 4 bases, the J end lost 0 bases, and 13 bases lay between the germline ends. Germline CDR1 and CDR2: SGHRS and YFSETQ. CDR3 sequence reads: CASSRDLGANYGYTF. The CDR3 DNA follows: TGCGCCAGCAGCCGCGACCTGGGAGCTAACTATGGCTACACCTTC.

J is TRBJ1-5 and V is TRBV6-2 or TRBV6-3; 7 nucleotides agree with TRBD1. The V gene's germline CDR1 is MNHEY and CDR2 SVGEGT. The CDR3 is 15 amino acids. With V trimmed by 6 bases and J by 4 bases, 9 bases remained unmatched. CDR3 residues: CASSQGRRGNQPQHF. DNA of the CDR3: TGTGCCAGCAGCCAGGGGCGCAGGGGGAATCAGCCCCAGCATTTT.

The chain uses TRBV15 and TRBJ2-3, with TRBD2 as a possible D gene (7 bases). Trimming left V 1 base short and J 5 bases short, with 16 bases between. Germline V gene data show CDR1 as LNHNV and CDR2 as YYDKDF (reference sequence). CDR3 length equals 16 residues. CDR3 amino acids: CATSRAREGGRDTQYF. The CDR3 nucleotides read TGTGCCACCAGCAGAGCGAGGGAGGGGGGCAGAGATACGCAGTATTTT.

This chain uses TRBV5-1 with TRBJ2-3; TRBD2 agrees at 11 bases. The ends lost 0 bases at V and 5 bases at J; junction bases unmatched: 8. The germline CDR1 and CDR2 sequences are SGHRS and YFSETQ. This CDR3 spans 17 amino acids. The CDR3 DNA is TGCGCCAGCAGCTTGGGCAGACTAGCGGGGCGGGGAGATACGCAGTATTTT. The encoded protein is CASSLGRLAGRGDTQYF.

The chain employs TRBV27 and TRBJ1-2, with D possibly TRBD1 on 5 matching bases. Germline assignment: CDR1 MNHEY and CDR2 SMNVEV (reference sequence). The CDR3 contains 14 residues. V dropped 4 bases and J dropped 0 bases, with 9 bases sitting between them. DNA of the CDR3: TGTGCCAGCAGTTCCGCGACAGCTAACTATGGCTACACCTTC. Protein product: CASSSATANYGYTF.

V gene TRBV7-8 combines with J gene TRBJ1-5; TRBD1 matches at 8 bases. The CDR3 is 17 amino acids. CDR1 is SGHVS and CDR2 is FQNEAQ in the germline V gene. J was trimmed by 3 bases and V by 0 bases; bases with no gene match: 7. The DNA for the CDR3 is TGTGCCAGCAGCTTAGCTCCCGGACAGGGCCTCAATCAGCCCCAGCATTTT. Translated, it gives CASSLAPGQGLNQPQHF.

The chain carries TRBV5-1 and TRBJ2-3; 9 bases fit TRBD2. The CDR3 covers 15 residues. The V gene end was trimmed by 4 bases and the J gene end by 2 bases; junction bases not matched to a gene: 5. Germline lookup yields CDR1 SGHRS and CDR2 YFSETQ. The CDR3 DNA sequence: TGCGCCAGCAGCCCGCGGGGGGGCACCACAGATACGCAGTATTTT. Residues: CASSPRGGTTDTQYF.

The V gene is TRBV10-3, the J gene TRBJ2-2; 14 bases map to TRBD2. The V gene's germline CDR1 is ENHRY and CDR2 SYGVKD. The length of the CDR3 is 18 residues. Trimming took 1 base from V and 5 from J; bases not matched to a gene: 6. DNA of the CDR3: TGTGCCATCAGTGAGTGGGGACTAGCGGGAGTTGAGACCGGGGAGCTGTTTTTT. Its protein product is CAISEWGLAGVETGELFF.

This chain links TRBV6-2 or TRBV6-3 with TRBJ1-5, with 8 bases aligning to TRBD1. The V and J ends lost 5 bases and 5 bases, in that order; junction bases with no gene match: 5. The CDR3 extends over 14 amino acids. CDR1 and CDR2 from the germline V gene are MNHEY and SVGEGT. Written as DNA, the CDR3 is TGTGCCAGCAGTGAGGACAGGGCGTATCAGCCCCAGCATTTT. It encodes CASSEDRAYQPQHF.

This clone appeared a few times. This rearrangement joins TRBV29-1 to TRBJ2-7, with TRBD1 matching 9 bases. Germline V gene data show CDR1 as SQVTM and CDR2 as ANQGSEA. This CDR3 is 14 amino acids long. After removal of 5 bases from V and 4 bases from J, the junction contained 9 bases not matched to a gene. CDR3 DNA sequence: TGCAGCGTTATGGGAGGACAGGGGAGGTACGAGCAGTACTTC. Translation: CSVMGGQGRYEQYF.

This chain uses TRBV10-3 with TRBJ2-1, with no clear D. The CDR3 extends over 14 amino acids. Germline CDR1 ENHRY, CDR2 SYGVKD. Deletions cut 6 bases from V and 2 bases from J, with 11 bases between. Here the CDR3 reads CAIRPMSTYNEQFF. DNA for the CDR3: TGTGCCATCAGGCCCATGAGCACCTACAATGAGCAGTTCTTC.

The chain employs TRBV4-3 and TRBJ1-6; D is ambiguous. The germline gives CDR1 LGHNA, CDR2 YSLEER. The CDR3 runs 16 residues. The V and J ends lost 0 bases and 3 bases respectively, with 9 bases between them. CDR3: CASSQDVASYNSPLHF. The DNA for the CDR3 is TGCGCCAGCAGCCAAGACGTTGCCAGCTATAATTCACCCCTCCACTTT.